What follows are 18 T cell receptor beta chains derived from one specimen sequenced in a study of T cell responses to AZD1222 COVID-19 vaccine. Here immunoSEQ multiplex PCR was the method, and the copy in TCRdb shows in-frame clones only, minus some. The sample includes tens of thousands of clones, approximately 79% seen only once; the top ten take 20% to 25%. Source: peripheral blood, taken on day 0 of MenACWY control vaccination. The receptors derive from an adult in good health.

The chain is built from TRBV14 and TRBJ2-7; tentative D call: TRBD1 (5 bases). The CDR3 totals 13 residues. The germline V gene has CDR1 SGHDN and CDR2 FVKESK. V was clipped by 1 base and J by 7 bases, with 11 bases between them. As DNA, the CDR3 is TGTGCCAGCAGCCAAGGTGGACATAGAGAGCAGTACGTC. As protein: CASSQGGHREQYV.

The chain is built from TRBV6-6 and TRBJ2-7; D is uncertain. This CDR3 has 13 residues. Germline V gene lookup returns CDR1 MNHNY and CDR2 SVGAGI (reference sequence). Trimming shortened V by 4 bases and J by 2 bases, and 9 bases separated the two germline ends. The CDR3 DNA sequence: TGTGCCAGCAGTTCCATAAATACCTACGAGCAGTACGTC. Encoded protein: CASSSINTYEQYV.

This clone occurred once. The V gene is TRBV6-5, the J gene TRBJ2-1; D gene uncertain. The CDR3 consists of 15 residues. From germline, CDR1 is MNHEY and CDR2 SVGAGI. V was pared by 11 bases and J by 0 bases, with 17 bases between. This CDR3 reads CAAYQPTGSYNEQFF. The CDR3 DNA sequence: TGTGCCGCCTACCAACCGACGGGCTCCTACAATGAGCAGTTCTTC.

The V gene is TRBV4-2, the J gene TRBJ2-3; no clear D. This CDR3 is 18 amino acids long. V lost 0 bases and J lost 5, with 21 bases in between. Germline lookup yields CDR1 LGHNA and CDR2 YNFKEQ. Here the CDR3 reads CASSQDRALGIYVDTQYF. The CDR3 DNA is TGTGCCAGCAGCCAAGACCGAGCACTTGGCATCTACGTAGATACGCAGTATTTT.

V usage is TRBV19 and J usage is TRBJ2-1; no reliable D call. This CDR3 comprises 12 residues. Trimming stripped 3 bases from V and 9 bases from J, with 9 bases between. Germline V gives CDR1 LNHDA, CDR2 SQIVND (reference sequence). The DNA for the CDR3 is TGTGCCAGTAGTATCCACAGTGCTGAGCAGTTCTTC. Protein sequence: CASSIHSAEQFF.

The chain is built from TRBV11-1 and TRBJ2-7, with D possibly TRBD1 on 5 matching bases. Per the germline V gene, CDR1 is SGHAT and CDR2 is FQDESV (reference sequence). V lost 4 bases and J lost 2, with 12 bases in between. This CDR3 spans 14 amino acids. In nucleotides, the CDR3 is TGTGCCAGCAGCTCCGGGCTAGGGGCCTACGAGCAGTACTTC. Encoded protein: CASSSGLGAYEQYF.

This chain joins TRBV2 and TRBJ2-2; 9 positions agree with TRBD2. Germline V gives CDR1 SNHLY, CDR2 FYNNEI. The V gene end was trimmed by 4 bases and the J gene end by 4 bases; junction bases not matched to a gene: 7. This CDR3 spans 16 amino acids. CDR3 DNA sequence: TGTGCCAGCAGTGCTCTCGCGGGAGGGTTCACCGGGGAGCTGTTTTTT. Amino acid sequence: CASSALAGGFTGELFF. The full variable domain, completed using reference TRBV2 and TRBJ2-2, is EPEVTQTPSHQVTQMGQEVILRCVPISNHLYFYWYRQILGQKVEFLVSFYNNEISEKSEIFDDQFSVERPDGSNFTLKIRSTKLEDSAMYFCASSALAGGFTGELFFGEGSRLTVL.

The chain couples TRBV6-5 to TRBJ1-5; D unclear. The CDR3 is made up of 15 amino acids. CDR1 MNHEY and CDR2 SVGAGI come from the germline V gene. The V end lost 5 bases, the J end lost 2 bases, and 13 bases lay between the germline ends. CDR3 residues: CASSPLTRGNQPQHF. The DNA for the CDR3 is TGTGCCAGCAGTCCCCTGACGCGAGGCAATCAGCCCCAGCATTTT.

The rearrangement uses TRBV14 and TRBJ1-4; no clear D gene. Germline-derived CDR1 and CDR2 are SGHDN and FVKESK. The CDR3 is made up of 15 amino acids. V was shortened by 0 bases and J by 15 bases, with 20 bases between the two germline ends. CDR3: CASSQDEGKPLVLFF. CDR3 coding DNA: TGTGCCAGCAGCCAAGATGAGGGCAAACCTCTGGTATTGTTTTTT.

The V call is TRBV28, the J call TRBJ2-3, with unresolved D. Germline V gene lookup returns CDR1 MDHEN and CDR2 SYDVKM. V gave up 3 bases and J gave up 2 bases, with 12 bases separating them. The CDR3 sequence is 15 residues long. The CDR3 sequence is CASSLSTAYTDTQYF. The CDR3 region has the DNA TGTGCCAGCAGTTTGTCGACGGCCTACACAGATACGCAGTATTTT.

The chain has TRBV19 and TRBJ1-6; D call uncertain. CDR1 and CDR2 from the germline V gene are LNHDA and SQIVND (reference sequence). Trimming took 7 bases from V and 8 from J, leaving 12 bases between them. CDR3 length: 13 residues. CDR3 sequence: CASNFPGDSPLHF. In DNA form, the CDR3 reads TGTGCCAGTAACTTCCCCGGGGATTCACCCCTCCACTTT.

V gene TRBV6-2 or TRBV6-3 combines with J gene TRBJ1-5, with TRBD1 matching over 7 bases. V shed 6 bases, J shed 0 bases, and the junction held 11 bases outside the gene matches. The CDR3 totals 17 residues. From germline, CDR1 is MNHEY and CDR2 SVGEGT. CDR3 nucleotides: TGTGCCAGCAGCCAAGGAGGGGGCAGGATTAGCAATCAGCCCCAGCATTTT. Residues: CASSQGGGRISNQPQHF.

The chain's CDR3 is CAIRIQGNTEAFF. The CDR3 DNA is TGTGCCATCAGAATACAGGGGAACACTGAAGCTTTCTTT. The V gene is TRBV10-3, the J gene TRBJ1-1, with D perhaps matching TRBD1 (6 bases). CDR1 ENHRY and CDR2 SYGVKD come from the germline V gene. This CDR3 is 13 amino acids long. Trimming cost V 6 bases and J 1 base, with 9 bases left between them.

This clone was observed once. The rearrangement uses TRBV2 and TRBJ2-7; D is possibly TRBD1 (5 bases). The V gene's germline CDR1 is SNHLY and CDR2 FYNNEI. The germline V and J ends were trimmed by 7 bases and 0 bases, with 13 bases remaining between them. This CDR3 comprises 14 residues. The DNA of the CDR3 is TGTGCCAGCACAAGGGGCTTTAGCTCCTACGAGCAGTACGTC. It specifies CASTRGFSSYEQYV.

The V call is TRBV7-7, the J call TRBJ2-1; 13 bases map to TRBD2. Germline trimming cut 5 bases from V and 9 bases from J; bases unmatched to any gene: 4. The CDR3 contains 14 residues. The V gene's germline CDR1 is SSHAT and CDR2 FNYEAQ (reference sequence). CDR3 nucleotides: TGTGCCAGCAGCCCTGGACTAGCGGGAGTTGAGCAGTTCTTC. Protein: CASSPGLAGVEQFF.

This chain connects TRBV6-5 to TRBJ2-7; D might be TRBD1 (6 bases). Germline values: CDR1 MNHEY, CDR2 SVGAGI. The CDR3 consists of 15 residues. V lost 6 bases and J 1 base, leaving 16 bases between the germline ends. The CDR3 spells CASSLEGDGSYEQYF. Written as DNA, the CDR3 is TGTGCCAGCAGCCTAGAGGGGGACGGTTCCTACGAGCAGTACTTC.

The chain employs TRBV3-1 (or the pseudogene TRBV3-2) and TRBJ2-4; 7 bases match TRBD1. Germline V CDR1 and CDR2: LGHDT, YNNKEL (reference sequence). There are 17 residues in the CDR3. J lost 4 bases, V lost 2 bases, and 11 bases had no gene match. The CDR3 region has the DNA TGTGCCAGCAGCCAACCCAGCGACAGGGTGGGAAAAAACATTCAGTACTTC. Protein: CASSQPSDRVGKNIQYF.

The chain combines TRBV14 with TRBJ2-3; D gene uncertain. CDR1 and CDR2 from the germline V gene are SGHDN and FVKESK. The CDR3 spans 14 residues. Trimming cost V 1 base and J 1 base, with 6 bases left between them. CDR3 loop: CASSQVGGTDTQYF. In DNA, the CDR3 is TGTGCCAGCAGCCAAGTAGGCGGCACAGATACGCAGTATTTT. The full variable domain, completed using reference TRBV14 and TRBJ2-3, is EAGVTQFPSHSVIEKGQTVTLRCDPISGHDNLYWYRRVMGKEIKFLLHFVKESKQDESGMPNNRFLAERTGGTYSTLKVQPAELEDSGVYFCASSQVGGTDTQYFGPGTRLTVL.